This T cell receptor (beta chain) was captured by sequencing in a study of brain T cells in children with intractable seizures. Documented time point: blood from clinic visit 5 months post-surgery; TSC patient then seizure free. Measured with immunoSEQ multiplex PCR; TCRdb has only the in-frame clones, and not every one. Altogether about 340,000 clones are present, over 90% being singletons, with the ten largest covering approximately 5%. The source is a boy under two years old with tuberous sclerosis and intractable seizures. This specimen was peripheral blood, taken about 5 months after surgery.

The CDR3 nucleotides are TGCGCCAGCAGCCTAGCGGGGGGGTACCAAGAGACCCAGTACTTC. Encoded protein: CASSLAGGYQETQYF. This sequence joins TRBV4-1 and TRBJ2-5; 11 positions agree with TRBD2. This CDR3 region has 15 residues. Per the germline V gene, CDR1 is MGHRA and CDR2 is YSYEKL. The trim removed 4 bases at V and 0 bases at J, leaving 1 base unmatched.